These 31 T cell receptor beta chains came from one sample sequenced in a study of blood T cell repertoires in COVID-19 (dated by TCRdb to about 2020). The method was the immunoSEQ multiplex PCR assay. Imported from immuneACCESS, the table was reduced by TCRdb to in-frame sequences with V and J called. These copies leave out some clones; in studies compared against another copy, an unresolved V gene accounts for under half, and the cause of the remainder is not known. For this sample the table gives approximately 150,000 clones, of which roughly 88% were detected only once. Around 5% of the sample belongs to the ten largest clones. The sequenced sample was PBMCs or T cells enriched from blood (not recorded which). The receptors derive from a man aged 70 or older who had been exposed to COVID-19.

The chain employs TRBV3-1 (or the pseudogene TRBV3-2) and TRBJ2-7, with 9 bases matching TRBD1. With V trimmed by 3 bases and J by 3 bases, 12 bases remained unmatched. Per the germline V gene, CDR1 is LGHDT and CDR2 is YNNKEL (reference sequence). The CDR3 has 17 residues. The CDR3 region is CASSHTTGQGIFYEQYF. The DNA of the CDR3 is TGTGCCAGCAGCCATACAACGGGACAGGGAATATTCTACGAGCAGTACTTC.

CDR3 nucleotides: TGTGCCAGCAGTCTCGGACAGGCCGGAGATACGCAGTATTTT. Translation gives CASSLGQAGDTQYF. V is TRBV6-5 and J is TRBJ2-3; 7 nucleotides align to TRBD1. This CDR3 contains 14 residues. V lost 5 bases to trimming and J lost 5 bases; unmatched junction nucleotides: 7. Germline V CDR1 and CDR2: MNHEY, SVGAGI.

CDR3 sequence (DNA): TGTGCCAGCAGTGAGTCGGGTTTAATTAACTATGGCTACACCTTC. Translated, it gives CASSESGLINYGYTF. The chain links TRBV6-1 to TRBJ1-2; D gene ambiguous. V dropped 3 bases and J dropped 1 base, with 12 bases sitting between them. This CDR3 contains 15 residues. CDR1 and CDR2 (germline): MNHNS, SASEGT.

The chain links TRBV7-9 to TRBJ2-7, with a tentative D call TRBD1 (5 bases). Per germline, CDR1 SEHNR and CDR2 FQNEAQ (reference sequence). V was cut by 5 bases and J by 5 bases, with 13 bases left in between. The CDR3 is 13 amino acids. The DNA for the CDR3 is TGTGCCAGCAGCCCCTCAAGGGGCGACGAGCAGTACTTC. This encodes CASSPSRGDEQYF.

The chain links TRBV11-2 to TRBJ1-5, with 7 bases aligning to TRBD1. The ends lost 4 bases at V and 3 bases at J; junction bases unmatched: 6. The CDR3 runs 15 residues. Germline V gene data show CDR1 as SGHAT and CDR2 as FQNNGV. CDR3 sequence: CASSSTGQSNQPQHF. The CDR3, as DNA: TGTGCCAGCAGCTCTACGGGACAGTCCAATCAGCCCCAGCATTTT.

This clone appeared once. The J gene is TRBJ2-5, the V gene TRBV12-3 or TRBV12-4, with a tentative D call TRBD1 (6 bases). CDR3 length: 13 amino acids. The germline V and J ends were trimmed by 7 bases and 2 bases, with 11 bases remaining between them. The CDR3 region has the DNA TGTGCCAGCACGATGGGGACACAAGAGACCCAGTACTTC. Translation: CASTMGTQETQYF.

The rearrangement joins TRBV6-1 to TRBJ2-7; possible D gene TRBD1, 5 bases. V lost 2 bases and J lost 3, with 8 bases in between. CDR1 MNHNS and CDR2 SASEGT come from the germline V gene. The CDR3 extends over 13 amino acids. CDR3 in DNA: TGTGCCAGCAGTGAACAGGGCGGCTACGAGCAGTACTTC. Translating gives CASSEQGGYEQYF.

The chain employs TRBV15 and TRBJ1-5, with TRBD1 identical over 7 bases. Germline V gene data show CDR1 as LNHNV and CDR2 as YYDKDF (reference sequence). After removal of 6 bases from V and 5 bases from J, the junction contained 10 bases not matched to a gene. CDR3 length equals 15 residues. In nucleotides, the CDR3 is TGTGCCACCAGTCCCACAGGGGAAAGATATCAGCCCCAGCATTTT. Its translation: CATSPTGERYQPQHF.

This clone appeared a single time. This chain uses TRBV12-3 or TRBV12-4 with TRBJ2-1; D perhaps matches TRBD2 (5 bases). This CDR3 region has 13 residues. Trimming cost V 2 bases and J 10 bases, with 12 bases left between them. The CDR3 DNA is TGTGCCAGCAGTTTACCCCCGGGAATCGAGCAGTTCTTC. The encoded protein is CASSLPPGIEQFF.

The rearrangement links TRBV7-9 to TRBJ2-1; tentative D call: TRBD2 (6 bases). The V gene's germline CDR1 is SEHNR and CDR2 FQNEAQ (reference sequence). This CDR3 has 15 amino acids. V was shortened by 4 bases and J by 1 base, with 11 bases between the two germline ends. For the CDR3, the DNA is TGTGCCAGCAGCTCCAGACGGGGGTCCTACAATGAGCAGTTCTTC. Translating gives CASSSRRGSYNEQFF.

CDR3 nucleotide sequence: TGTGCCAGCAGCCCCAGGACTGAAGCTTTCTTT. Protein: CASSPRTEAFF. The chain links TRBV16 to TRBJ1-1; D call uncertain. This CDR3 comprises 11 residues. Germline loops: CDR1 KGHSY, CDR2 FQNENV. Trimming shortened V by 4 bases and J by 5 bases, and 5 bases separated the two germline ends.

The rearrangement uses TRBV5-6 and TRBJ2-1; D gene unclear. The CDR3 length is 12 residues. V lost 4 bases, J lost 7 bases, and 9 bases lay in between. CDR1 SGHDT and CDR2 YYEEEE come from the germline V gene. The CDR3 loop reads CASSPSRNEQFF. DNA of the CDR3: TGTGCCAGCAGCCCGTCTAGGAATGAGCAGTTCTTC.

This clone has a handful of counts. DNA of the CDR3: TGTGCCAGCACCTTACAGGGGAGCCCTGGCTACACCTTC. It encodes CASTLQGSPGYTF. The chain has TRBV28 and TRBJ1-2; 7 nucleotides match TRBD1. The CDR3 covers 13 residues. V shed 7 bases, J shed 7 bases, and the junction held 9 bases outside the gene matches. The germline V gene encodes CDR1 MDHEN and CDR2 SYDVKM.

The rearrangement uses TRBV6-2 or TRBV6-3 and TRBJ2-3; the match to TRBD2 covers 8 bases. V shed 4 bases and J 2 bases; nucleotides not matched to a gene: 11. The germline CDR1 and CDR2 sequences are MNHEY and SVGEGT. The CDR3 sequence is 17 residues long. This CDR3 reads CASSWGLQAGVTDTQYF. DNA of the CDR3: TGTGCCAGCAGTTGGGGGCTTCAAGCGGGGGTCACAGATACGCAGTATTTT.

The rearrangement joins TRBV15 to TRBJ1-1, with D possibly TRBD1 on 6 matching bases. V gave up 5 bases and J gave up 4 bases, with 20 bases separating them. Germline V gives CDR1 LNHNV, CDR2 YYDKDF (reference sequence). The CDR3 has 16 residues. The CDR3 DNA reads as TGTGCCACCAGCGTCCGGGACATGGGTCGACGCACTGAAGCTTTCTTT. It specifies CATSVRDMGRRTEAFF.

The chain is built from TRBV7-2 and TRBJ1-4; D is unresolved. There are 13 residues in the CDR3. Per the germline V gene, CDR1 is SGHTA and CDR2 is FQGNSA. The V and J ends lost 5 bases and 2 bases respectively, with 6 bases between them. The CDR3 here is CASSGRTNEKLFF. CDR3 in DNA: TGTGCCAGCAGCGGGAGGACTAATGAAAAACTGTTTTTT. The complete variable domain, with remaining parts taken from reference TRBV7-2 and TRBJ1-4, reads GAGVSQSPSNKVTEKGKDVELRCDPISGHTALYWYRQSLGQGLEFLIYFQGNSAPDKSGLPSDRFSAERTGGSVSTLTIQRTQQEDSAVYLCASSGRTNEKLFFGSGTQLSVL.

Details on this clone: One junction end does not reproduce the germline sequence, and a read error may be involved. V usage is TRBV28 and J usage is TRBJ2-7; weak D call: TRBD1 (6 bases). The CDR3 extends over 12 amino acids. Germline V lookup: CDR1 MDHEN, CDR2 SYDVKM. The DNA for the CDR3 is TGCGGAATTGCAGGGGAAGGCTACGAGCAGTACTTC. Residues: CGIAGEGYEQYF.

V gene TRBV28 combines with J gene TRBJ1-5, with D uncertain. Germline CDR1 MDHEN, CDR2 SYDVKM. V lost 7 bases and J lost 2, with 15 bases in between. The CDR3 totals 15 residues. CDR3: CASNSAGSGNQPQHF. DNA of the CDR3: TGTGCCAGCAATTCCGCGGGTAGTGGCAATCAGCCCCAGCATTTT.

The CDR3 region is CASSTGGTDTQYF. CDR3 DNA sequence: TGTGCCAGCAGTACGGGGGGCACAGATACGCAGTATTTT. The rearrangement uses TRBV16 and TRBJ2-3; the D gene is possibly TRBD2 (6 bases). Trimming pared 6 bases from V and 1 base from J, leaving 8 bases between. The CDR3 contains 13 residues. CDR1 is KGHSY and CDR2 is FQNENV in the germline V gene. Supplemented by reference TRBV16 and TRBJ2-3, the full variable domain reads GEEVAQTPKHLVRGEGQKAKLYCAPIKGHSYVFWYQQVLKNEFKFLISFQNENVFDETGMPKERFSAKCLPNSPCSLEIQATKLEDSAVYFCASSTGGTDTQYFGPGTRLTVL.

The chain employs TRBV29-1 and TRBJ2-3; D perhaps matches TRBD2 (7 bases). Germline V gene data show CDR1 as SQVTM and CDR2 as ANQGSEA. V was pared by 7 bases and J by 2 bases, with 16 bases between. The CDR3 spans 14 residues. The CDR3 spells CSAEGGAPTDTQYF. CDR3 coding DNA: TGCAGCGCCGAGGGGGGGGCCCCCACAGATACGCAGTATTTT.

V usage is TRBV27 and J usage is TRBJ2-1, with D possibly TRBD1 on 6 matching bases. This CDR3 spans 12 amino acids. Trimming pared 3 bases from V and 10 bases from J, leaving 10 bases between. CDR1 and CDR2 (germline): MNHEY, SMNVEV (reference sequence). The CDR3 DNA reads TGTGCCAGCAGTTTTCTTGGGACAGAGCAGTTCTTC. Amino acids: CASSFLGTEQFF.

The rearrangement links TRBV18 to TRBJ1-4, with D possibly TRBD1 on 6 matching bases. CDR3 length equals 13 residues. The V gene's germline CDR1 is KGHSH and CDR2 LQKENI. The germline V and J ends were trimmed by 5 bases and 7 bases, with 11 bases remaining between them. CDR3 DNA: TGTGCCAGCTCATACAGGGAGTCTGAAAAACTGTTTTTT. Translating gives CASSYRESEKLFF. The whole variable domain, remainder taken from reference TRBV18 and TRBJ1-4, is NAGVMQNPRHLVRRRGQEARLRCSPMKGHSHVYWYRQLPEEGLKFMVYLQKENIIDESGMPKERFSAEFPKEGPSILRIQQVVRGDSAAYFCASSYRESEKLFFGSGTQLSVL.

This chain joins TRBV5-4 and TRBJ2-7; weak D call: TRBD1 (5 bases). The CDR3 extends over 13 amino acids. V was clipped by 3 bases and J by 1 base, with 8 bases between them. Germline CDR1 and CDR2: SGHNT and YYREEE (reference sequence). CDR3 sequence reads: CASSSGQSYEQYF. The CDR3, as DNA: TGTGCCAGCAGCTCCGGACAATCCTACGAGCAGTACTTC.

The chain employs TRBV7-3 and TRBJ1-1; the D is unclear. Trimming cost V 2 bases and J 3 bases, with 7 bases left between them. The CDR3 has 13 residues. Germline V gives CDR1 SGHTA, CDR2 FQGTGA. The CDR3: CASSLAQYTEAFF. The CDR3 nucleotides read TGTGCCAGCAGCTTAGCACAGTACACTGAAGCTTTCTTT.

The chain employs TRBV7-9 and TRBJ1-1; 9 nucleotides agree with TRBD1. Germline-derived CDR1 and CDR2 are SEHNR and FQNEAQ (reference sequence). V shed 7 bases, J shed 6 bases, and the junction held 12 bases outside the gene matches. CDR3 length equals 15 residues. The CDR3 nucleotides read TGTGCCAGCACACCTCCCGGGACAGGGTGGGCTGAAGCTTTCTTT. Its translation is CASTPPGTGWAEAFF.

V gene TRBV9 combines with J gene TRBJ2-6; 9 bases align to TRBD1. This CDR3 spans 17 amino acids. J gave up 1 base and V 2 bases, and 4 bases lay outside the gene matches. CDR1 and CDR2 (germline): SGDLS, YYNGEE. The CDR3, as DNA: TGTGCCAGCAGCGTGGGGACAGGGATGTCTGGGGCCAACGTCCTGACTTTC. This encodes CASSVGTGMSGANVLTF.

CDR3 region: CASSSARGNSPLHF. The CDR3 region has the DNA TGTGCCAGCAGCTCGGCCAGGGGGAATTCACCCCTCCACTTT. This chain connects TRBV7-9 to TRBJ1-6, with 7 bases fitting TRBD1. V lost 4 bases, J lost 7 bases, and 4 bases stayed unmatched. This CDR3 has 14 residues. Germline CDR1 is SEHNR and CDR2 is FQNEAQ (reference sequence).

V usage is TRBV9 and J usage is TRBJ1-2; the D gene is possibly TRBD1 (6 bases). The V end was cut by 3 bases, the J end by 2 bases, with 14 bases between. Per germline, CDR1 SGDLS and CDR2 YYNGEE. The CDR3 runs to 15 residues. As DNA, the CDR3 is TGTGCCAGCAGCGCTTTTTCAGGGGAGAACTATGGCTACACCTTC. Its translation: CASSAFSGENYGYTF.

This clone was observed a handful of times. The chain links TRBV7-9 to TRBJ2-3, with D possibly matching TRBD1 (5 bases). CDR3 length equals 12 residues. Germline V gene sequence: CDR1 SEHNR, CDR2 FQNEAQ (reference sequence). Trimming removed 6 bases from V and 11 bases from J, with 15 bases in between. CDR3 loop: CASSFVQVEQYF. The CDR3 DNA sequence: TGTGCCAGCAGTTTCGTACAGGTGGAGCAGTATTTT. The whole variable domain, filled in from reference TRBV7-9 and TRBJ2-3, reads DTGVSQNPRHKITKRGQNVTFRCDPISEHNRLYWYRQTLGQGPEFLTYFQNEAQLEKSRLLSDRFSAERPKGSFSTLEIQRTEQGDSAMYLCASSFVQVEQYFGPGTRLTVL.

The chain recombines TRBV9 with TRBJ1-3; TRBD1 is a possible D gene (5 bases). Trimming cost V 3 bases and J 4 bases, with 17 bases left between them. Germline-derived CDR1 and CDR2 are SGDLS and YYNGEE. The CDR3 totals 16 residues. The CDR3 reads CASSGGTQLGGNTIYF. CDR3 sequence (DNA): TGTGCCAGCAGCGGCGGGACCCAACTCGGGGGAAACACCATATATTTT.

V gene TRBV7-8 combines with J gene TRBJ1-5; D is unclear. CDR3 length equals 14 residues. The V and J ends lost 4 bases and 7 bases respectively, with 14 bases between them. Per the germline V gene, CDR1 is SGHVS and CDR2 is FQNEAQ. The chain's CDR3 is CASSSTRSGQPQHF. The CDR3 DNA reads as TGTGCCAGCAGCTCAACCCGTTCGGGACAGCCCCAGCATTTT.